This T cell receptor beta chain is from a study of long-term antiretroviral therapy in people with HIV. Version v3.0 of the immunoSEQ assay ran at survey level. TCRdb's table, derived via immunoSEQ multiplex PCR, lists solely in-frame clones and lacks some. The table has 25,000 to 35,000 clones, 87% seen once. The cryopreserved samples used held roughly 0.9-11 million PBMC prior to extraction of DNA. The ends were cut back, 3 bases at V and 1 base at J, with 12 bases in the middle. Germline CDR1 reads KGHSH; CDR2 reads LQKENI. The CDR3 runs to 15 residues. V is TRBV18 and J is TRBJ1-1; the D is unclear. This material consisted of unsorted PBMCs, taken 2 years after starting antiretroviral therapy. The TCR originated in a man aged 45-60 years with HIV. This CDR3 is CASSPRELGNTEAFF. In nucleotides, the CDR3 is TGTGCCAGCTCACCGCGGGAGTTGGGGAACACTGAAGCTTTCTTT.